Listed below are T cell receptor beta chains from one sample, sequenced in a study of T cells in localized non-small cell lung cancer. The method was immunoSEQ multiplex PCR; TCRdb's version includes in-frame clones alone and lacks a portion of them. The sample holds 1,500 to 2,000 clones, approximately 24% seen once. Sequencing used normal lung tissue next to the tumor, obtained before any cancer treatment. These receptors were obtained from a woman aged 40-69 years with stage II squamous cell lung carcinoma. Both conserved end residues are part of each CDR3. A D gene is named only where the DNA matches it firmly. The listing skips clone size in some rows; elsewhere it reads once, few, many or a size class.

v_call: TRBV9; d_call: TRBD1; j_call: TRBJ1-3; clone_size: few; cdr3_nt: TGTGCCAGCAGTGGGACAGCCGGAAACACCATATATTTT; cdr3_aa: CASSGTAGNTIYF
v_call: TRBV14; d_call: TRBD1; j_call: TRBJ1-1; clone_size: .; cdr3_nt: TGTGCCAGCAGCCGAAGGACAGGGTGGAACACTGAAGCTTTCTTT; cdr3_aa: CASSRRTGWNTEAFF
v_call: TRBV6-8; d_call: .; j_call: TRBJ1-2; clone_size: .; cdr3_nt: TGTGCCAGCAGCCGCCGTGGGCAGGGAGACTACGGCTACACCTTC; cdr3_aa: CASSRRGQGDYGYTF
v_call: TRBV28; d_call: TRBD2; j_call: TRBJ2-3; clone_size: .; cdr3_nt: TGTGCCAGCACACGGGGACTAGCTTTGGATACGCAGTATTTT; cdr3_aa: CASTRGLALDTQYF
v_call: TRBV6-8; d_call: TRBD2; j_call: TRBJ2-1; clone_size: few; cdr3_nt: TGTGCCATCAGTGGGACTAGCGGGACCAACAATGAGCAGTTCTTC; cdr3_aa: CAISGTSGTNNEQFF
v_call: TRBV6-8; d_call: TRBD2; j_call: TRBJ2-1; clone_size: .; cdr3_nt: TGTGCCAGCAGTCGTAGCGGGACCTATTACAATGAGCAGTTCTTC; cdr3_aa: CASSRSGTYYNEQFF
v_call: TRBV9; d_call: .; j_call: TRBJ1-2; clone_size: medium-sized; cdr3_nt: TGTGCCAGCAGCGTAGGAGGGGACCTCTATGGCTACACCTTC; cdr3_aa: CASSVGGDLYGYTF
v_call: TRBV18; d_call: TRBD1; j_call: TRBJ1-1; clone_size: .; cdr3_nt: TGTGCCAGCTCACCCAAGACAGGGGGCAGCGCTGAAGCTTTCTTT; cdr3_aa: CASSPKTGGSAEAFF
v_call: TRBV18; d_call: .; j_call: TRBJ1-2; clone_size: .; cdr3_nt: TGTGCCAGCTCCCAAGGGGCCAGTAACTATGGCTACACCTTC; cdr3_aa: CASSQGASNYGYTF
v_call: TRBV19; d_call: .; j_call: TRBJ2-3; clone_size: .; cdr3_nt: TGTGCCAGTAGTATATCTCCCCAGGGAGGCCTTACGCAGTATTTT; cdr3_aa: CASSISPQGGLTQYF
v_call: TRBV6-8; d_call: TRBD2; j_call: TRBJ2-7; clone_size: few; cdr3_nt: TGTGCCAGCAGTGAGAGACCGGGACTAGAAACCTACGAGCAGTACTTC; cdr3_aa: CASSERPGLETYEQYF
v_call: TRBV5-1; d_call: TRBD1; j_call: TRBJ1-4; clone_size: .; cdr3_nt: TGCGCCAGCAGCTTGGGACAGGGGTATAATGAAAAACTGTTTTTT; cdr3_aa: CASSLGQGYNEKLFF
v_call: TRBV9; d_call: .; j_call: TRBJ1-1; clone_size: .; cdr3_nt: TGTGCCAGCAGCGGGACTTCTCTTCCGGGGACTGAAGCTTTCTTT; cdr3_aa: CASSGTSLPGTEAFF